This T cell receptor beta chain stems from a study of blood T cell repertoires in COVID-19. Study background: Nucleic acid was either cDNA or gDNA, and it came from T cells, B-cell-depleted T cells, or PBMCs.

Germline V gives CDR1 LGHDT, CDR2 YNNKEL (reference sequence). The length of the CDR3 is 15 residues. V was pared by 3 bases and J by 3 bases, with 12 bases between. A single count supports this clone. Methods used by the authors: Using reference gene primer amplification, nucleated cell counts were estimated. The method was immunoSEQ multiplex PCR; TCRdb's version includes in-frame clones alone and lacks a portion of them. Clone size and V and J calls were adopted from that table, with D and trimming inferred from the DNA. The sample has about 200,000 clones; 70% to 90% are singletons. The sequence was obtained from a man aged 55 to 70 with active or convalescent COVID-19. Sequencing used peripheral blood. The chain combines TRBV3-1 (or the pseudogene TRBV3-2) with TRBJ2-1, with D perhaps matching TRBD2 (5 bases). CDR3 loop: CASSQMTTGYNEQFF. CDR3 sequence (DNA): TGTGCCAGCAGCCAGATGACTACTGGCTACAATGAGCAGTTCTTC.